One and the same sample provided the 28 T cell receptor beta chains below, sequenced in a study of cytomegalovirus exposure and HLA in healthy donors (dated by TCRdb to about 2017). The library was obtained by the immunoSEQ multiplex PCR assay. For the multiplex PCR, a mixture combining 60 forward primers for TCR Vbeta segments and 13 reverse primers for TCR Jbeta segments was used. Not all clones reach the TCRdb copy of this immuneACCESS table, which keeps in-frame sequences only. Checked studies attribute under half of the gap to unresolved V genes and leave the rest unexplained. This sample's clone table shows approximately 120,000 clones. Under 3.5% of the sample is taken by the ten largest. Specimen: PBMCs. These receptors all stem from a man aged 30-40 years in good health and CMV-seronegative.

The gene calls are TRBV6-5 and TRBJ2-7; the match to TRBD1 covers 9 bases. V dropped 6 bases and J dropped 6; count of bases not matched to a gene: 9. Germline V lookup: CDR1 MNHEY, CDR2 SVGAGI. CDR3 length: 14 residues. The CDR3 DNA reads TGTGCCAGCAGGGGACAGGGAGTATGGGGCGAGCAGTACTTC. Translated, it gives CASRGQGVWGEQYF.

The chain joins TRBV10-2 to TRBJ2-1; the match to TRBD2 covers 12 bases. The V and J ends lost 7 bases and 6 bases, in that order; junction bases with no gene match: 7. The CDR3 length is 15 residues. Germline V lookup: CDR1 WSHSY, CDR2 SAAADI. CDR3 loop: CASTLRLAGVNEQFF. In nucleotides, the CDR3 is TGCGCCAGCACCCTTAGACTAGCGGGAGTCAATGAGCAGTTCTTC.

V gene TRBV5-3 combines with J gene TRBJ2-1; D is perhaps TRBD2 (7 bases). TRBV5-3 is flagged as an ORF with uncertain function. The CDR3 runs 13 residues. V was trimmed by 0 bases and J by 10 bases, leaving 11 bases between them. The CDR3 DNA reads as TGTGCCAGAAGCTTGGCGGGGGGCAGAGAGCAGTTCTTC. Translating gives CARSLAGGREQFF.

The genes are TRBV5-5 and TRBJ2-7; TRBD1 matches 8 bases. The CDR3 runs to 14 residues. The germline CDR1 and CDR2 sequences are SGHKS and YYEKEE (reference sequence). The V gene end was trimmed by 3 bases and the J gene end by 6 bases; junction bases not matched to a gene: 8. The chain's CDR3 is CASSSTTGEAEQYF. CDR3 nucleotides: TGTGCCAGCAGCTCGACGACAGGGGAGGCCGAGCAGTACTTC.

The chain carries TRBV11-2 and TRBJ1-1, with unresolved D. The germline gives CDR1 SGHAT, CDR2 FQNNGV. The CDR3 runs 12 residues. V was shortened by 3 bases and J by 8 bases, with 10 bases between the two germline ends. The CDR3 nucleotides are TGTGCCAGCAGCTTCTCCGGTCGGGAAGCTTTCTTT. Protein product: CASSFSGREAFF. The entire variable domain, with the rest obtained from reference TRBV11-2 and TRBJ1-1, is as follows: EAGVAQSPRYKIIEKRQSVAFWCNPISGHATLYWYQQILGQGPKLLIQFQNNGVVDDSQLPKDRFSAERLKGVDSTLKIQPAKLEDSAVYLCASSFSGREAFFGQGTRLTVV.

The V and J genes are TRBV11-2 and TRBJ2-3; the match to TRBD2 covers 10 bases. V shed 0 bases, J shed 10 bases, and the junction held 13 bases outside the gene matches. Germline CDR1 is SGHAT and CDR2 is FQNNGV. CDR3 length: 17 residues. The CDR3 coding sequence is TGTGCCAGCAGCTTAGATCGGAGCGGGAGGGCGGGAGGGGCGCAGTATTTT. The encoded protein is CASSLDRSGRAGGAQYF.

The chain carries TRBV5-4 and TRBJ1-1; D not certain. The CDR3 runs to 15 residues. V dropped 1 base and J dropped 4 bases, with 14 bases sitting between them. Germline assignment: CDR1 SGHNT and CDR2 YYREEE (reference sequence). This CDR3 is CASSLSPGRVTEAFF. CDR3 nucleotides: TGTGCCAGCAGCTTGTCCCCTGGCCGGGTCACTGAAGCTTTCTTT.

The chain combines TRBV7-7 with TRBJ2-7, with 8 bases fitting TRBD1. The CDR3 covers 13 residues. Germline V lookup: CDR1 SSHAT, CDR2 FNYEAQ (reference sequence). The ends lost 4 bases at V and 6 bases at J; junction bases unmatched: 5. The CDR3 reads CASSYGQGREQYF. The DNA of the CDR3 is TGTGCCAGCAGCTATGGACAGGGCCGCGAGCAGTACTTC.

J is TRBJ2-3 and V is TRBV7-2; D not certain. This CDR3 has 14 amino acids. The V gene's germline CDR1 is SGHTA and CDR2 FQGNSA. Trimming stripped 5 bases from V and 2 bases from J, with 11 bases between. CDR3 DNA: TGTGCCAGCAGCCCGGGTCCCTCCACAGATACGCAGTATTTT. Translating gives CASSPGPSTDTQYF.

The J gene is TRBJ2-3, the V gene TRBV15, with 7 bases matching TRBD2. V lost 0 bases to trimming and J lost 5 bases; unmatched junction nucleotides: 8. This CDR3 region has 16 residues. Per the germline V gene, CDR1 is LNHNV and CDR2 is YYDKDF (reference sequence). The CDR3 reads CATSREGGTGGDTQYF. CDR3 in DNA: TGTGCCACCAGCAGAGAGGGCGGGACGGGAGGAGATACGCAGTATTTT.

J is TRBJ1-3 and V is TRBV2, with no clear D. The CDR3 consists of 15 residues. From germline, CDR1 is SNHLY and CDR2 FYNNEI. V lost 7 bases and J lost 0, with 13 bases in between. The CDR3 bases are TGTGCCAGCACGTTCCACGGTGGCTCTGGAAACACCATATATTTT. This codes for CASTFHGGSGNTIYF. Based on the CDR3 plus reference TRBV2 and TRBJ1-3, the full variable domain is EPEVTQTPSHQVTQMGQEVILRCVPISNHLYFYWYRQILGQKVEFLVSFYNNEISEKSEIFDDQFSVERPDGSNFTLKIRSTKLEDSAMYFCASTFHGGSGNTIYFGEGSWLTVV.

The chain employs TRBV4-2 and TRBJ1-4; unclear D gene. Looked up from germline, CDR1 is LGHNA and CDR2 is YNFKEQ. The germline V and J ends were trimmed by 0 bases and 4 bases, with 12 bases remaining between them. The CDR3 consists of 16 residues. The CDR3: CASSQDPDTRNEKLFF. The CDR3 DNA reads as TGTGCCAGCAGCCAAGACCCCGACACCCGTAATGAAAAACTGTTTTTT.

The CDR3 is CAWGSRVFSTDTQYF. The CDR3 region has the DNA TGTGCCTGGGGGAGTAGAGTTTTTAGCACAGATACGCAGTATTTT. The gene calls are TRBV30 and TRBJ2-3, with a tentative D call TRBD2 (5 bases). Deletions cut 5 bases from V and 0 bases from J, with 15 bases between. CDR3 length: 15 residues. Germline CDR1 is GTSNPN and CDR2 is SVGIG (reference sequence).

CDR3 coding DNA: TGCGCCAGCAGCCCGGGACAGAAGTTAGAACTCCCCCTCCACTTT. Translated: CASSPGQKLELPLHF. The rearrangement links TRBV5-1 to TRBJ1-6; 7 nucleotides match TRBD1. The germline V gene encodes CDR1 SGHRS and CDR2 YFSETQ. Unmatched junction bases numbered 14, after V lost 4 bases and J lost 13 bases. CDR3 length equals 15 residues.

The gene calls are TRBV28 and TRBJ2-5, with a possible D match to TRBD1 (6 bases). The J call may be in error: the DNA end matches TRBJ2-7 better. This CDR3 has 14 residues. The germline gives CDR1 MDHEN, CDR2 SYDVKM. The CDR3 coding sequence is TGTGCCAGCAGTTTCCCCGAAGGGGGCTACGAGCAGTACTTC. It codes for CASSFPEGGYEQYF.

This chain joins TRBV5-4 and TRBJ2-3, with TRBD2 identical over 10 bases. From germline, CDR1 is SGHNT and CDR2 YYREEE (reference sequence). V lost 3 bases and J lost 3; bases outside the gene matches: 13. CDR3 size: 18 residues. CDR3 residues: CASSSFSASGRLTDTQYF. CDR3 bases: TGTGCCAGCAGCTCCTTTTCTGCTAGCGGGAGATTAACAGATACGCAGTATTTT.

This rearrangement joins TRBV6-5 to TRBJ1-1; possible D gene TRBD1, 6 bases. Germline CDR1 is MNHEY and CDR2 is SVGAGI. The germline V and J ends were trimmed by 6 bases and 5 bases, with 16 bases remaining between them. There are 14 residues in the CDR3. CDR3 bases: TGTGCCAGCAGGACATATAAGGGGGGGACTGAAGCTTTCTTT. Translating it yields CASRTYKGGTEAFF.

This rearrangement joins TRBV4-3 to TRBJ1-1; D remains unclear. The V end lost 0 bases, the J end lost 2 bases, and 10 bases lay between the germline ends. Germline V lookup: CDR1 LGHNA, CDR2 YSLEER. The CDR3 totals 15 residues. CDR3 sequence (DNA): TGCGCCAGCAGCCAAGAGACGGGGATCAACACTGAAGCTTTCTTT. Its protein is CASSQETGINTEAFF.

The J gene is TRBJ2-2, the V gene TRBV28; unclear D gene. This CDR3 has 13 amino acids. Germline V gene lookup returns CDR1 MDHEN and CDR2 SYDVKM. V was pared by 5 bases and J by 6 bases, with 10 bases between. This chain's CDR3 is CASSPHGAGELFF. CDR3 nucleotide sequence: TGTGCCAGCAGTCCCCATGGAGCCGGGGAGCTGTTTTTT. Together with reference TRBV28 and TRBJ2-2, the CDR3 gives the full variable domain: DVKVTQSSRYLVKRTGEKVFLECVQDMDHENMFWYRQDPGLGLRLIYFSYDVKMKEKGDIPEGYSVSREKKERFSLILESASTNQTSMYLCASSPHGAGELFFGEGSRLTVL.

The chain joins TRBV11-3 to TRBJ2-5, with TRBD2 identical over 8 bases. The CDR3 is 15 amino acids. V was clipped by 5 bases and J by 2 bases; unmatched bases: 7. Germline loops: CDR1 SGHNT, CDR2 YENEEA. DNA for the CDR3: TGTGCCAGCAGCCTCGGGGGGGAAGGGCAAGAGACCCAGTACTTC. Its protein is CASSLGGEGQETQYF.

This chain connects TRBV7-2 to TRBJ2-2, with unresolved D. Germline V gives CDR1 SGHTA, CDR2 FQGNSA. The CDR3 totals 15 residues. V was trimmed by 6 bases and J by 2 bases, leaving 13 bases between them. The chain's CDR3 is CASRPGGVNTGELFF. The CDR3 DNA reads as TGTGCCAGCAGGCCGGGTGGCGTAAACACCGGGGAGCTGTTTTTT.

J is TRBJ2-2 and V is TRBV4-1; 14 bases are shared with TRBD2. This CDR3 spans 19 amino acids. Looked up from germline, CDR1 is MGHRA and CDR2 is YSYEKL. V gave up 1 base and J gave up 4 bases; unmatched junction bases: 8. CDR3 sequence reads: CASSQVSTSGRASTGELFF. In DNA form, the CDR3 reads TGCGCCAGCAGCCAAGTATCGACTAGCGGGAGGGCCAGCACCGGGGAGCTGTTTTTT.

The CDR3 bases are TGTGCCAGCAGCCCTTTCACAGGGGTGAACACTGAAGCTTTCTTT. It specifies CASSPFTGVNTEAFF. The genes are TRBV27 and TRBJ1-1, with 7 bases matching TRBD1. Germline V CDR1 and CDR2: MNHEY, SMNVEV (reference sequence). This CDR3 has 15 residues. The V segment lost 6 bases and the J segment 0 bases; nucleotides outside the gene matches: 7.

The chain couples TRBV5-4 to TRBJ1-6, with TRBD1 matching 7 bases. V was clipped by 3 bases and J by 8 bases; unmatched bases: 11. This CDR3 is 16 amino acids long. Germline V lookup: CDR1 SGHNT, CDR2 YYREEE (reference sequence). CDR3 coding DNA: TGTGCCAGCAGCTCCGCCAAAGACAGGGAGTATTCACCCCTCCACTTT. It encodes CASSSAKDREYSPLHF.

The chain combines TRBV30 with TRBJ2-1; 9 bases align to TRBD2. In germline, CDR1 is GTSNPN, CDR2 SVGIG (reference sequence). V lost 2 bases and J lost 8; bases outside the gene matches: 7. The length of the CDR3 is 14 residues. This chain's CDR3 is CAWSIAGGGDEQFF. The CDR3 DNA reads TGTGCCTGGAGTATTGCGGGAGGGGGGGATGAGCAGTTCTTC.

V is TRBV4-2 and J is TRBJ1-2, with unresolved D. Trimming shortened V by 4 bases and J by 4 bases, and 16 bases separated the two germline ends. From germline, CDR1 is LGHNA and CDR2 YNFKEQ. The CDR3 loop spans 15 amino acids. The CDR3 sequence is CASSPDTAEPYGYTF. CDR3 nucleotide sequence: TGTGCCAGCAGCCCCGATACGGCGGAACCCTATGGCTACACCTTC.

The chain combines TRBV28 with TRBJ1-3, with a possible D match to TRBD1 (5 bases). This CDR3 is built from 14 residues. Trimming cost V 6 bases and J 3 bases, with 12 bases left between them. Germline assignment: CDR1 MDHEN and CDR2 SYDVKM. CDR3 residues: CASSLTESGNTIYF. The CDR3, as DNA: TGTGCCAGCAGCTTGACAGAGAGTGGAAACACCATATATTTT. The full variable domain, with the rest looked up from reference TRBV28 and TRBJ1-3, is DVKVTQSSRYLVKRTGEKVFLECVQDMDHENMFWYRQDPGLGLRLIYFSYDVKMKEKGDIPEGYSVSREKKERFSLILESASTNQTSMYLCASSLTESGNTIYFGEGSWLTVV.

The V and J genes are TRBV27 and TRBJ2-3, with 11 bases matching TRBD2. The CDR3 runs 15 residues. Germline trimming cut 6 bases from V and 4 bases from J; bases unmatched to any gene: 6. The germline V gene encodes CDR1 MNHEY and CDR2 SMNVEV (reference sequence). The CDR3 DNA reads TGTGCCAGCAGCAAACTAGCGGGAGACTCAGATACGCAGTATTTT. The encoded protein is CASSKLAGDSDTQYF.